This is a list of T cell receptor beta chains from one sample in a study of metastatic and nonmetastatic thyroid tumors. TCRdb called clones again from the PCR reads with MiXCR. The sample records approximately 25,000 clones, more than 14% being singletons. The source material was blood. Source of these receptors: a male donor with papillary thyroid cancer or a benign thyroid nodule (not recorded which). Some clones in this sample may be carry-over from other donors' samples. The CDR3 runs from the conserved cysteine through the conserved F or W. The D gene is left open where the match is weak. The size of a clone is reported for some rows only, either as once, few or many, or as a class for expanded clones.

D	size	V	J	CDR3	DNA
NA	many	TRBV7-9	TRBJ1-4	CASSFGTGTTNEKLFF	TGTGCCAGCAGCTTCGGTACCGGGACAACTAATGAAAAACTGTTTTTT
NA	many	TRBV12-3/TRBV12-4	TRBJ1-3	CASRPGTTGNTIYF	TGTGCCAGCAGACCCGGGACAACTGGAAACACCATATATTTT
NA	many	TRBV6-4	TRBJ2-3	CASSEIGGTDTQYF	TGTGCCAGCAGTGAGATAGGGGGCACAGATACGCAGTATTTT
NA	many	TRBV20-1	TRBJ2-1	CSASYMGPSGEQFF	TGCAGTGCTAGTTATATGGGGCCCTCGGGGGAGCAGTTCTTC
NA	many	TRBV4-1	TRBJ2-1	CASSQATGAYNEQFF	TGCGCCAGCAGCCAAGCTACGGGGGCCTACAATGAGCAGTTCTTC
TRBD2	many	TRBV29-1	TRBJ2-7	CSVVGGLAGSSYEQYF	TGCAGCGTTGTGGGGGGACTAGCGGGTAGCTCCTACGAGCAGTACTTC
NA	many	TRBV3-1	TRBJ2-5	CASSQLTQTQYF	TGTGCCAGCAGCCAACTCACGCAGACCCAGTACTTC
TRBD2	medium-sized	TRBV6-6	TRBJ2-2	CASSYSNSGDPNTGELFF	TGTGCCAGCAGTTACTCGAATAGCGGGGATCCGAACACCGGGGAGCTGTTTTTT
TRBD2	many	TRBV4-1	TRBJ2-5	CASSQERGVQETQYF	TGCGCCAGCAGCCAAGAACGGGGGGTACAAGAGACCCAGTACTTC
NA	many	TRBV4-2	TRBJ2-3	CASSPTTKTGDPLKTDTQYF	TGTGCCAGCAGCCCCACGACAAAAACGGGGGACCCGCTGAAGACAGATACGCAGTATTTT
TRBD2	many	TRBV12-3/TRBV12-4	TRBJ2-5	CASSLGGGFRETQYF	TGTGCCAGCAGTTTGGGCGGGGGGTTCCGAGAGACCCAGTACTTC
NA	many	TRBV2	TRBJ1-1	CASNRYGTEAFF	TGTGCCAGCAACAGGTATGGCACTGAAGCTTTCTTT
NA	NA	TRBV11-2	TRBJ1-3	CASSAQGSGNTIYF	TGTGCCAGCAGCGCCCAGGGATCTGGAAACACCATATATTTT
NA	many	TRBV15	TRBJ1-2	CATSRDLDSPTSYGYTF	TGTGCCACCAGCAGAGATCTGGACAGCCCAACCAGCTATGGCTACACCTTC
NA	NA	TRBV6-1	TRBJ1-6	CASSVWRGFPLHF	TGTGCCAGCAGTGTTTGGAGGGGTTTCCCCCTCCACTTT
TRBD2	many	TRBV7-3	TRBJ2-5	CASSFGGGETQYF	TGTGCCAGCAGCTTCGGGGGAGGGGAGACCCAGTACTTC
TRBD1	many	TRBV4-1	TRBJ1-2	CASSQDERGQGPRNYGYTF	TGCGCCAGCAGCCAAGATGAAAGGGGACAGGGCCCTAGAAACTATGGCTACACCTTC
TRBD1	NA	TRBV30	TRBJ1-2	CAWSDRGSRGYTF	TGTGCCTGGAGTGACAGGGGATCAAGGGGCTACACCTTC
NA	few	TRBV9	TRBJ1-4	CASSESTATNEKLFF	TGTGCCAGCAGCGAATCCACTGCAACTAATGAAAAACTGTTTTTT
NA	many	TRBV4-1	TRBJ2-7	CASSQETGNPYEQYF	TGCGCCAGCAGCCAAGAGACCGGGAACCCCTACGAGCAGTACTTC
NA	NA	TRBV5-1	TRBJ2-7	CASSLALGTYEQYF	TGCGCCAGCAGCTTGGCCCTGGGAACCTACGAGCAGTACTTC
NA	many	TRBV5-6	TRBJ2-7	CASRLRSSRGEQYF	TGTGCCAGCAGACTAAGGTCTAGTAGGGGCGAGCAGTACTTC
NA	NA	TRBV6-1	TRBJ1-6	CASSWMWRANSPPHF	TGTGCCAGCAGTTGGATGTGGAGGGCTAATTCACCCCCCCACTTT
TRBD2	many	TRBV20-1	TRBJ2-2	CSAREIAGHLTGGELFF	TGCAGTGCTAGGGAAATAGCGGGGCACCTCACGGGCGGGGAGCTGTTTTTT
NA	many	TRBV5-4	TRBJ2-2	CASSLPPGVSANTGELFF	TGTGCCAGCAGCTTGCCCCCAGGGGTTAGCGCAAACACCGGGGAGCTGTTTTTT
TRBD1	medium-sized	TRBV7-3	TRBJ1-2	CASSLGTGGFGYTF	TGTGCCAGCAGCTTAGGGACAGGGGGCTTTGGCTACACCTTC
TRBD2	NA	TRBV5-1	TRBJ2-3	CASGSGGGGDTQYF	TGCGCCAGTGGTAGCGGGGGCGGGGGAGATACGCAGTATTTT
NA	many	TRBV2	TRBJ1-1	CASLRDTEAFF	TGTGCCAGCTTACGGGACACTGAAGCTTTCTTT